This is a list of T cell receptor beta chains from one sample in a study of shared clonotypes between healthy human individuals. Here immunoSEQ multiplex PCR was the method, and the copy in TCRdb shows in-frame clones only, minus some. The repertoire consists of about 1 million clones, with about 75% occurring once and the leading ten covering around 1.5%. The sample was memory CD4+ T cells sorted from blood. These receptors all stem from a man aged 18 to 29 in good health. CDR3s include the opening cysteine and the closing phenylalanine or tryptophan. Fields, in order: clone size, J gene, V gene, D gene, CDR3 protein, CDR3 DNA. D genes are given only for firm matches. Clone size is stated in some rows and not others, as once, few, many or a class when expanded.

size: .
J: TRBJ2-3
V: TRBV2
D: .
CDR3: CASRLTDTQYF
DNA: TGTGCCAGCAGACTCACAGATACGCAGTATTTT

size: .
J: TRBJ2-6
V: TRBV18
D: .
CDR3: CASSLSDRSLSGANVLTF
DNA: TGTGCCAGCTCACTAAGTGACAGGTCTCTCTCTGGGGCCAACGTCCTGACTTTC

size: .
J: TRBJ2-2
V: TRBV10-3
D: .
CDR3: CAIKPTAKGTGELFF
DNA: TGTGCCATCAAACCGACAGCCAAGGGGACCGGGGAGCTGTTTTTT

size: .
J: TRBJ2-7
V: TRBV19
D: .
CDR3: CASSIRGPYEQYF
DNA: TGTGCCAGTAGTATCCGGGGTCCCTACGAGCAGTACTTC

size: .
J: TRBJ2-3
V: TRBV5-1
D: TRBD2
CDR3: CASSSGVPQTDTQYF
DNA: TGCGCCAGCAGTAGCGGGGTCCCGCAAACAGATACGCAGTATTTT

size: .
J: TRBJ2-1
V: TRBV4-2
D: .
CDR3: CASSRRIGGEWYNEQFF
DNA: TGTGCCAGCAGCCGACGAATAGGGGGGGAATGGTACAATGAGCAGTTCTTC

size: .
J: TRBJ2-7
V: TRBV18
D: TRBD2
CDR3: CASSQPGTRAMYEQYF
DNA: TGTGCCAGCTCTCAACCCGGGACTAGAGCAATGTACGAGCAGTACTTC

size: .
J: TRBJ2-7
V: TRBV5-1
D: .
CDR3: CASSLTGDTYEQYF
DNA: TGCGCCAGCAGCTTGACAGGCGATACCTACGAGCAGTACTTC

size: .
J: TRBJ1-6
V: TRBV2
D: .
CDR3: CASIGNSPLHF
DNA: TGTGCCAGCATAGGTAATTCACCCCTCCACTTT

size: .
J: TRBJ1-6
V: TRBV4-1
D: .
CDR3: CASSQIISSPLHF
DNA: TGCGCCAGCAGCCAAATTATTTCTTCACCCCTCCACTTT

size: .
J: TRBJ2-6
V: TRBV28
D: .
CDR3: CASSLTSPPQQGLSSGANVLTF
DNA: TGTGCCAGCAGCCTCACCTCCCCTCCTCAACAGGGCCTATCCTCTGGGGCCAACGTCCTGACTTTC

size: .
J: TRBJ2-3
V: TRBV7-8
D: TRBD2
CDR3: CASSFGKGTSGDTQYF
DNA: TGTGCCAGCAGCTTTGGGAAGGGGACTAGCGGTGATACGCAGTATTTT

size: .
J: TRBJ1-1
V: TRBV18
D: .
CDR3: CASSQGSTEAFF
DNA: TGTGCCAGCTCACAGGGCAGTACTGAAGCTTTCTTT

size: .
J: TRBJ2-1
V: TRBV11-1
D: TRBD2
CDR3: CASSSTGTSGGYNEQFF
DNA: TGTGCCAGCAGCTCAACCGGGACTAGCGGGGGGTACAATGAGCAGTTCTTC

size: .
J: TRBJ2-7
V: TRBV6-5
D: .
CDR3: CASRRGEGGQYF
DNA: TGTGCCAGCAGGAGGGGGGAGGGCGGGCAGTACTTC

size: .
J: TRBJ2-3
V: TRBV6-1
D: TRBD2
CDR3: CASSEVYGLAGGDTQYF
DNA: TGTGCCAGCAGTGAAGTATATGGACTAGCGGGGGGAGATACGCAGTATTTT

size: .
J: TRBJ1-4
V: TRBV5-6
D: .
CDR3: CASSLRPNEKLFF
DNA: TGTGCCAGCAGTCTGCGCCCTAATGAAAAACTGTTTTTT

size: few
J: TRBJ1-4
V: TRBV27
D: TRBD1
CDR3: CASSLRQGLGEKLFF
DNA: TGTGCCAGCAGTTTACGACAGGGATTGGGTGAAAAACTGTTTTTT

size: .
J: TRBJ1-2
V: TRBV28
D: .
CDR3: CASSFSGPANYGYTF
DNA: TGTGCCAGCAGTTTCTCAGGTCCAGCTAACTATGGCTACACCTTC

size: .
J: TRBJ1-2
V: TRBV2
D: TRBD1
CDR3: CASSDWKGAPYGYTF
DNA: TGTGCCAGCAGTGATTGGAAGGGGGCGCCCTATGGCTACACCTTC

size: .
J: TRBJ1-5
V: TRBV6-6
D: .
CDR3: CASSPLGENQPQHF
DNA: TGTGCCAGCAGTCCCCTGGGGGAGAATCAGCCCCAGCATTTT

size: once
J: TRBJ1-2
V: TRBV5-4
D: .
CDR3: CASSRGENYGYTF
DNA: TGTGCCAGCAGCCGGGGGGAAAACTATGGCTACACCTTC

size: .
J: TRBJ1-2
V: TRBV10-3
D: .
CDR3: CATNPGGWGANYGYTF
DNA: TGTGCCACCAACCCCGGGGGGTGGGGTGCTAACTATGGCTACACCTTC

size: few
J: TRBJ1-1
V: TRBV7-9
D: .
CDR3: CASSPSSYGTEAFF
DNA: TGTGCCAGCAGCCCCTCCAGTTACGGTACTGAAGCTTTCTTT

size: .
J: TRBJ2-3
V: TRBV9
D: TRBD2
CDR3: CASSPRGGGTDTQYF
DNA: TGTGCCAGCAGCCCTCGCGGGGGAGGCACAGATACGCAGTATTTT

size: .
J: TRBJ2-7
V: TRBV10-3
D: .
CDR3: CAIGGWRQSYEQYF
DNA: TGTGCCATCGGGGGCTGGCGGCAGTCCTACGAGCAGTACTTC

size: .
J: TRBJ2-5
V: TRBV9
D: .
CDR3: CASSAQGGGETQYF
DNA: TGTGCCAGCAGCGCCCAGGGGGGAGGAGAGACCCAGTACTTC

size: .
J: TRBJ2-2
V: TRBV11-2
D: .
CDR3: CASSFRAGANTGELFF
DNA: TGTGCCAGCAGCTTTCGCGCGGGTGCGAACACCGGGGAGCTGTTTTTT

size: .
J: TRBJ2-5
V: TRBV10-3
D: .
CDR3: CAIGLRGEETQYF
DNA: TGTGCCATCGGACTACGGGGCGAAGAGACCCAGTACTTC

size: few
J: TRBJ2-4
V: TRBV10-3
D: .
CDR3: CATARVTKNIQYF
DNA: TGTGCCACCGCTCGGGTGACCAAAAACATTCAGTACTTC

size: .
J: TRBJ1-5
V: TRBV28
D: TRBD1
CDR3: CASSHQGASNQPQHF
DNA: TGTGCCAGCAGTCACCAGGGGGCTAGCAATCAGCCCCAGCATTTT

size: once
J: TRBJ2-7
V: TRBV7-2
D: TRBD1
CDR3: CASSLVPTGLYEQYF
DNA: TGTGCCAGCAGCTTAGTTCCGACAGGGCTCTACGAGCAGTACTTC

size: .
J: TRBJ1-1
V: TRBV2
D: .
CDR3: CASRRESAGPRSEAFF
DNA: TGTGCCAGCAGGAGGGAAAGTGCAGGGCCCCGCAGCGAAGCTTTCTTT

size: .
J: TRBJ2-1
V: TRBV10-2
D: TRBD2
CDR3: CASSDGREDPFF
DNA: TGCGCCAGCAGTGACGGGCGGGAGGATCCGTTCTTC

size: .
J: TRBJ1-3
V: TRBV30
D: .
CDR3: CAWNRQSGNTIYF
DNA: TGTGCCTGGAATAGACAGAGTGGAAACACCATATATTTT

size: .
J: TRBJ2-7
V: TRBV5-1
D: .
CDR3: CASSLRDSGSEQYF
DNA: TGCGCCAGCAGCCTCCGGGACTCCGGGTCCGAGCAGTACTTC

size: .
J: TRBJ1-2
V: TRBV7-8
D: TRBD1
CDR3: CASSFRDRGSYGYTF
DNA: TGTGCCAGCAGCTTCCGGGACAGGGGATCTTATGGCTACACCTTC

size: .
J: TRBJ2-6
V: TRBV6-1
D: .
CDR3: CASTPGSGANVLTF
DNA: TGTGCCAGCACTCCGGGCTCTGGGGCCAACGTCCTGACTTTC

size: .
J: TRBJ2-7
V: TRBV6-5
D: .
CDR3: CASRRTSDSSYEQYF
DNA: TGTGCCAGCAGAAGGACGTCGGATTCGTCCTACGAGCAGTACTTC

size: .
J: TRBJ2-2
V: TRBV2
D: TRBD2
CDR3: CASNGKAGGVGELFF
DNA: TGTGCCAGCAACGGGAAAGCGGGAGGCGTCGGGGAGCTGTTTTTT

size: .
J: TRBJ2-3
V: TRBV7-2
D: .
CDR3: CASSLGLRLEEDTQYF
DNA: TGTGCCAGCAGCTTGGGGCTGAGACTAGAAGAAGATACGCAGTATTTT

size: .
J: TRBJ1-5
V: TRBV6-5
D: .
CDR3: CASRGFDGQPQHF
DNA: TGTGCCAGCAGGGGATTCGACGGTCAGCCCCAGCATTTT

size: .
J: TRBJ1-1
V: TRBV5-1
D: .
CDR3: CASSPLGVYTEAFF
DNA: TGCGCCAGCAGCCCCCTGGGGGTTTACACTGAAGCTTTCTTT

size: .
J: TRBJ2-1
V: TRBV5-1
D: .
CDR3: CASSLGSSGYNEQFF
DNA: TGCGCCAGCAGCTTGGGAAGCAGTGGGTACAATGAGCAGTTCTTC

size: .
J: TRBJ1-4
V: TRBV6-1
D: .
CDR3: CASSVRYNEKLFF
DNA: TGTGCCAGCAGTGTACGATATAATGAAAAACTGTTTTTT

size: .
J: TRBJ2-7
V: TRBV5-7
D: TRBD1
CDR3: CASSPDRDQTYEQYF
DNA: TGTGCCAGCAGCCCGGACAGGGACCAAACCTACGAGCAGTACTTC

size: .
J: TRBJ2-5
V: TRBV11-2
D: .
CDR3: CASSLMGAQYF
DNA: TGTGCCAGCAGCTTAATGGGGGCCCAGTACTTC

size: .
J: TRBJ2-1
V: TRBV2
D: .
CDR3: CASSSFGGYNEQFF
DNA: TGTGCCAGCAGCAGCTTTGGCGGGTACAATGAGCAGTTCTTC

size: few
J: TRBJ1-2
V: TRBV5-6
D: .
CDR3: CASSLGRDAYGYTF
DNA: TGTGCCAGCAGCTTGGGGCGGGATGCCTATGGCTACACCTTC

size: .
J: TRBJ2-1
V: TRBV7-6
D: TRBD1
CDR3: CASSLQGAYEQFF
DNA: TGTGCCAGCAGCTTGCAGGGGGCGTATGAGCAGTTCTTC